This T cell receptor beta chain originates from a study of CD8+ T cells in alopecia areata. Treatment: oral pan-JAK inhibitor, 5-10 mg twice daily. From germline, CDR1 is SQVTM and CDR2 ANQGSEA. Germline trimming cut 6 bases from V and 4 bases from J; bases unmatched to any gene: 10. This CDR3 has 14 residues. Extracted RNA was reverse transcribed, and the resulting cDNA served as sequencing template. The data were produced by immunoSEQ multiplex PCR, yet TCRdb's version contains in-frame clones alone and is incomplete. This table holds about 200,000 clones, roughly 64% found once. The sample in question was CD4+ T cells sorted from blood, obtained at week 24, from a patient treated with tofacitinib. This TCR was sampled from a human donor with alopecia areata. The V gene is TRBV29-1, the J gene TRBJ2-5; 8 nucleotides agree with TRBD1. The chain's CDR3 is CSVGGQGRSETQYF. In DNA, the CDR3 is TGCAGCGTCGGCGGACAGGGAAGGTCAGAGACCCAGTACTTC.